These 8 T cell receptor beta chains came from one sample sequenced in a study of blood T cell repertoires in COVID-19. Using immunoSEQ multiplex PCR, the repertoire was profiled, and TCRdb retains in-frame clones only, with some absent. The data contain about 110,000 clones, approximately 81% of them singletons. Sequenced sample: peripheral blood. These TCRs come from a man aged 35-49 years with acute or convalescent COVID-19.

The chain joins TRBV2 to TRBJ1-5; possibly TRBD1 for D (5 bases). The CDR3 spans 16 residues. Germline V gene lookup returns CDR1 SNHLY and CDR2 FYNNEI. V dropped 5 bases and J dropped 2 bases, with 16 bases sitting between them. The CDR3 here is CASSILGGRGNQPQHF. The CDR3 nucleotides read TGTGCCAGCAGTATACTCGGGGGTAGAGGCAATCAGCCCCAGCATTTT. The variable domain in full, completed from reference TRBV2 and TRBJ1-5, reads EPEVTQTPSHQVTQMGQEVILRCVPISNHLYFYWYRQILGQKVEFLVSFYNNEISEKSEIFDDQFSVERPDGSNFTLKIRSTKLEDSAMYFCASSILGGRGNQPQHFGDGTRLSIL.

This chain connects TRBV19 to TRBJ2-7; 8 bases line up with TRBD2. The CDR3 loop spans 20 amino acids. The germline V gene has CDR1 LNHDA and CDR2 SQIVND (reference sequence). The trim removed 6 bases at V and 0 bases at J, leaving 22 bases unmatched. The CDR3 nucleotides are TGTGCCAGTAGGCCGACCCCGGGACTAGATCAACCCAGGAGCTCCTACGAGCAGTACTTC. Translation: CASRPTPGLDQPRSSYEQYF.

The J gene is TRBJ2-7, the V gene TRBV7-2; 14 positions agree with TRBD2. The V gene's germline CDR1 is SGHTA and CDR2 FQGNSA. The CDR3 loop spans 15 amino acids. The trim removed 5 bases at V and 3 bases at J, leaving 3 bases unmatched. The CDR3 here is CASSPGLAGGYEQYF. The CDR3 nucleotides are TGTGCCAGCAGCCCTGGACTAGCGGGGGGCTACGAGCAGTACTTC.

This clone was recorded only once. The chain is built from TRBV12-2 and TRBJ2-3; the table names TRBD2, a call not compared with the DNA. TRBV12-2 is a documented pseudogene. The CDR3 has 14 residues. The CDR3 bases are TGTGCAAGTCGCACCGGGACTAGGACAGATACGCAGTATTTT. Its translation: CASRTGTRTDTQYF.

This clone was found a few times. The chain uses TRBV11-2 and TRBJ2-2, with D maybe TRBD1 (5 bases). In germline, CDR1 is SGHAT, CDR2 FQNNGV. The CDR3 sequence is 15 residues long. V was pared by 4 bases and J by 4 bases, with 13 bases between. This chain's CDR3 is CASSSYQGGTGELFF. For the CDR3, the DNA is TGTGCCAGCAGCTCCTACCAGGGTGGCACCGGGGAGCTGTTTTTT.

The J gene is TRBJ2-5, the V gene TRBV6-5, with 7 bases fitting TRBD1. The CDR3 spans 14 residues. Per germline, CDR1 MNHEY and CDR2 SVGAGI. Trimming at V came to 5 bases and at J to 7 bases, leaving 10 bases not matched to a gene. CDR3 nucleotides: TGTGCCAGCAGTCATGACAGGGTCAGGGGGACCCAGTACTTC. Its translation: CASSHDRVRGTQYF.

The CDR3 bases are TGTGCCAGCAGCATCACAGGGGTAGGGACAGATACGCAGTATTTT. Encoded protein: CASSITGVGTDTQYF. The rearrangement uses TRBV7-8 and TRBJ2-3, with TRBD1 matching over 7 bases. Germline V gene lookup returns CDR1 SGHVS and CDR2 FQNEAQ. V gave up 5 bases and J gave up 3 bases; unmatched junction bases: 8. This CDR3 spans 15 amino acids.

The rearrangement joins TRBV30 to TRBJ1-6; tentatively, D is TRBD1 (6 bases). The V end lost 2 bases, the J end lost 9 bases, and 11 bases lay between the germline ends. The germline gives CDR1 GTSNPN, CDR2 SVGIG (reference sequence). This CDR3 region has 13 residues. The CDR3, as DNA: TGTGCCTGGAGTCTAGGGACATCTTCACCCCTCCACTTT. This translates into CAWSLGTSSPLHF.